The 22 T cell receptor beta chains below all came from one sample that was sequenced in a study of a mutant IDH1 vaccine in newly diagnosed glioma (dated by TCRdb to the early 2020s). Receptor amplification or capture employed the immunoSEQ multiplex PCR assay. The table comes from immuneACCESS by way of TCRdb, which keeps in-frame sequences with V and J called. Part of the clones is missing from these tables; in studies checked, under half for an unresolved V gene and the rest for unknown reasons. The sample table shows approximately 54,000 clones, and 65% to 85% are seen once. Around 18% of the sample rests with the top ten. The time point label for this specimen denotes: baseline, week 1 (first vaccination visit). This specimen's treatment or condition label, per the study, means: pre-vaccination baseline after standard-of-care therapy. Sample: PBMCs, taken from a glioma patient treated with radiotherapy, temozolomide or both. These receptors all stem from a man aged 18 to 30 with glioma.

V gene TRBV2 combines with J gene TRBJ1-2; D might be TRBD1 (6 bases). Germline V CDR1 and CDR2: SNHLY, FYNNEI. The CDR3 has 15 residues. V was shortened by 1 base and J by 0 bases, with 9 bases between the two germline ends. The CDR3 protein is CASSEGQGTNYGYTF. The CDR3 DNA reads as TGTGCCAGCAGTGAAGGGCAGGGGACTAACTATGGCTACACCTTC.

This chain's CDR3 is CASSLAGLGLAGEYF. CDR3 bases: TGTGCCAGCAGCTTGGCCGGATTGGGACTAGCGGGAGAGTACTTC. The V gene is TRBV5-4, the J gene TRBJ2-7; 14 bases fit TRBD2. The length of the CDR3 is 15 residues. J lost 11 bases, V lost 0 bases, and 7 bases had no gene match. Germline V CDR1 and CDR2: SGHNT, YYREEE (reference sequence).

V gene TRBV29-1 combines with J gene TRBJ1-1; tentative D call: TRBD1 (5 bases). V was shortened by 4 bases and J by 4 bases, with 7 bases between the two germline ends. CDR3 length equals 11 residues. From germline, CDR1 is SQVTM and CDR2 ANQGSEA. The CDR3 bases are TGCAGCGTTGGGGGGTCCACTGAAGCTTTCTTT. The encoded protein is CSVGGSTEAFF.

CDR3 nucleotide sequence: TGTGCCAGCAGCTTAGGGACAGGCTTTTACGAAAAACTGTTTTTT. This gives the protein CASSLGTGFYEKLFF. The chain carries TRBV7-6 and TRBJ1-4, with 7 positions matching TRBD1. The V gene end was trimmed by 1 base and the J gene end by 8 bases; junction bases not matched to a gene: 7. The CDR3 totals 15 residues. Germline V lookup: CDR1 SGHVS, CDR2 FNYEAQ. The whole variable domain, remainder taken from reference TRBV7-6 and TRBJ1-4, is GAGVSQSPRYKVTKRGQDVALRCDPISGHVSLYWYRQALGQGPEFLTYFNYEAQQDKSGLPNDRFSAERPEGSISTLTIQRTEQRDSAMYRCASSLGTGFYEKLFFGSGTQLSVL.

CDR3 bases: TGTGCCAGCAGCTTAGGGGGCGACTATGGCTACACCTTC. Its protein product is CASSLGGDYGYTF. The chain is built from TRBV7-8 and TRBJ1-2; perhaps TRBD1 as D (5 bases). The CDR3 contains 13 residues. From germline, CDR1 is SGHVS and CDR2 FQNEAQ. With 1 base removed from V and 3 bases from J, the gap between germline ends came to 6 bases.

The rearrangement uses TRBV10-3 and TRBJ1-2, with 7 bases matching TRBD1. The CDR3 totals 14 residues. CDR1 and CDR2 from the germline V gene are ENHRY and SYGVKD. V shed 3 bases, J shed 4 bases, and the junction held 5 bases outside the gene matches. This CDR3 reads CAISERGQGYGYTF. The DNA for the CDR3 is TGTGCCATCAGTGAAAGGGGGCAAGGCTATGGCTACACCTTC.

The CDR3, as DNA: TGTGCCAGCAGCCCACGGACAGGGGGCAACACTGAAGCTTTCTTT. Translated, it gives CASSPRTGGNTEAFF. This rearrangement joins TRBV9 to TRBJ1-1; 11 bases agree with TRBD1. V shed 4 bases and J 2 bases; nucleotides not matched to a gene: 4. CDR3 length: 15 residues. Germline assignment: CDR1 SGDLS and CDR2 YYNGEE. Full variable domain (outside the CDR3, taken from reference TRBV9 and TRBJ1-1): DSGVTQTPKHLITATGQRVTLRCSPRSGDLSVYWYQQSLDQGLQFLIQYYNGEERAKGNILERFSAQQFPDLHSELNLSSLELGDSALYFCASSPRTGGNTEAFFGQGTRLTVV.

The chain is built from TRBV30 and TRBJ2-1, with 8 positions matching TRBD1. The V segment lost 2 bases and the J segment 6 bases; nucleotides outside the gene matches: 3. From germline, CDR1 is GTSNPN and CDR2 SVGIG (reference sequence). The CDR3 spans 13 residues. The CDR3 DNA is TGTGCCTGGAGTACAGGGGGGCCCAATGAGCAGTTCTTC. As protein: CAWSTGGPNEQFF.

The chain links TRBV11-2 to TRBJ2-7, with 8 positions matching TRBD2. With V trimmed by 5 bases and J by 7 bases, 10 bases remained unmatched. This CDR3 contains 14 residues. CDR1 and CDR2 (germline): SGHAT, FQNNGV. DNA for the CDR3: TGTGCCAGCAGCCCAATAGCGGGACGGGGAGAGCAGTACTTC. Translated: CASSPIAGRGEQYF.

This clone turned up a few times. The rearrangement joins TRBV5-4 to TRBJ1-1, with D unresolved. The germline CDR1 and CDR2 sequences are SGHNT and YYREEE (reference sequence). The CDR3 extends over 15 amino acids. V was clipped by 1 base and J by 1 base, with 11 bases between them. CDR3 protein: CASSLKLAGNTEAFF. The CDR3 DNA sequence: TGTGCCAGCAGCTTGAAGCTTGCAGGGAACACTGAAGCTTTCTTT.

The chain joins TRBV5-4 to TRBJ1-1; weak D call: TRBD1 (5 bases). The V end lost 4 bases, the J end lost 4 bases, and 17 bases lay between the germline ends. This CDR3 is 15 amino acids long. Germline V CDR1 and CDR2: SGHNT, YYREEE (reference sequence). The CDR3 DNA sequence: TGTGCCAGCAGCCCCACTGAGGGGCTGCGCACTGAAGCTTTCTTT. It specifies CASSPTEGLRTEAFF.

This clone showed up just once. This chain joins TRBV4-3 and TRBJ2-2; tentative D call: TRBD2 (6 bases). This CDR3 has 15 residues. Trimming shortened V by 6 bases and J by 2 bases, and 13 bases separated the two germline ends. Germline CDR1 reads LGHNA; CDR2 reads YSLEER. CDR3 sequence: CASRWEDLNTGELFF. Here the CDR3 DNA reads TGCGCCAGCAGGTGGGAGGACCTTAACACCGGGGAGCTGTTTTTT.

This chain links TRBV5-1 with TRBJ2-7; 8 bases fit TRBD1. CDR1 and CDR2 (germline): SGHRS, YFSETQ. The CDR3 is 17 amino acids. J was trimmed by 2 bases and V by 4 bases; bases with no gene match: 14. CDR3 sequence reads: CASSQGTGSLPTYEQYF. CDR3 DNA: TGCGCCAGCAGCCAAGGGACAGGATCTTTACCTACCTACGAGCAGTACTTC.

The V gene is TRBV6-5, the J gene TRBJ1-5, with 8 bases identical to TRBD1. The length of the CDR3 is 15 residues. The V segment lost 6 bases and the J segment 1 base; nucleotides outside the gene matches: 5. Germline assignment: CDR1 MNHEY and CDR2 SVGAGI. CDR3 residues: CASRSQGASNQPQHF. DNA for the CDR3: TGTGCCAGCAGAAGTCAGGGGGCAAGCAATCAGCCCCAGCATTTT.

The sample holds a few counts of this clone. J is TRBJ1-1 and V is TRBV5-1; 9 nucleotides agree with TRBD1. With 2 bases clipped from V and 5 bases from J, the junction kept 4 bases outside the gene matches. Looked up from germline, CDR1 is SGHRS and CDR2 is YFSETQ. The CDR3 contains 14 residues. CDR3 loop: CASSFDRGDTEAFF. For the CDR3, the DNA is TGCGCCAGCAGCTTTGACAGGGGGGATACTGAAGCTTTCTTT.

The chain couples TRBV5-1 to TRBJ2-3; possible D gene TRBD1, 5 bases. V was shortened by 5 bases and J by 0 bases, with 10 bases between the two germline ends. Germline CDR1 SGHRS, CDR2 YFSETQ. The length of the CDR3 is 14 residues. The CDR3 region has the DNA TGCGCCAGCAGTCAACAGGTTAGCACAGATACGCAGTATTTT. It translates to CASSQQVSTDTQYF.

V gene TRBV7-2 combines with J gene TRBJ1-2, with D possibly matching TRBD1 (5 bases). CDR1 is SGHTA and CDR2 is FQGNSA in the germline V gene. This CDR3 comprises 14 residues. Trimming shortened V by 5 bases and J by 2 bases, and 12 bases separated the two germline ends. For the CDR3, the DNA is TGTGCCAGCAGCCCCCGAGGGGTGAACTATGGCTACACCTTC. Its protein product is CASSPRGVNYGYTF.

The chain is built from TRBV4-3 and TRBJ2-1; the D gene could be TRBD1 or TRBD2 (5 bases each). The V and J ends lost 4 bases and 9 bases respectively, with 13 bases between them. CDR1 is LGHNA, CDR2 YSLEER, per germline. CDR3 length: 13 amino acids. The CDR3 loop reads CASSLVSGTEQFF. CDR3 sequence (DNA): TGCGCCAGCAGCCTCGTGTCCGGGACTGAGCAGTTCTTC.

This clone showed up just a few times. The chain recombines TRBV5-6 with TRBJ1-6; 7 nucleotides match TRBD1. Germline CDR1 SGHDT, CDR2 YYEEEE. This CDR3 spans 15 amino acids. V dropped 4 bases and J dropped 11; count of bases not matched to a gene: 12. The CDR3: CASSGDMTGLTPLHF. The CDR3 bases are TGTGCCAGCAGCGGGGATATGACAGGGTTGACACCCCTCCACTTT.

The CDR3 reads CASSLGRRNTNYEQYF. The CDR3 DNA reads TGTGCCAGCAGCTTAGGCCGACGGAACACGAACTACGAGCAGTACTTC. V usage is TRBV13 and J usage is TRBJ2-7; D not certain. This CDR3 region has 16 residues. Germline V CDR1 and CDR2: PRHDT, FYEKMQ (reference sequence). V lost 0 bases to trimming and J lost 3 bases, with 15 bases between them.

This rearrangement joins TRBV5-4 to TRBJ1-2; the D is unclear. The CDR3 totals 14 residues. Germline CDR1 SGHNT, CDR2 YYREEE (reference sequence). The V and J ends lost 0 bases and 6 bases respectively, with 12 bases between them. In DNA, the CDR3 is TGTGCCAGCAGCTTGGGGCAGTTCAAGGATGGCTACACCTTC. Translated: CASSLGQFKDGYTF.

This chain connects TRBV5-1 to TRBJ1-2, with D maybe TRBD1 (6 bases). CDR1 and CDR2 (germline): SGHRS, YFSETQ. This CDR3 is built from 14 residues. V gave up 4 bases and J gave up 3 bases, with 13 bases separating them. The CDR3 here is CASSLAGVDYGYTF. The CDR3 DNA is TGCGCCAGCAGCCTGGCAGGGGTTGACTATGGCTACACCTTC.